These T cell receptor beta chains were read from a single sample in a study of human T cells and chemical hapten exposure. TCRdb re-analysed the RACE reads in MiXCR, keeping a single row per CDR3 protein. The sample records 65,000 to 95,000 distinct CDR3 sequences, approximately 12% being singletons. The source material was whole blood, sampled in connection with sensitization to the hapten diphenylcyclopropenone (DPC). These TCRs come from a woman aged 55-69 years with alopecia areata. Some clones in this sample may be carry-over from other donors' samples. Each CDR3 is given with its conserved first and last residue. A D gene is named only where the DNA matches it firmly. Expanded clones are given a class, and other clones once, few, many or no size at all.

V	D	J	size	DNA	CDR3
TRBV20-1	TRBD1	TRBJ1-5	few	TGCAGTGCCACGATCGGGACAGGGGTTCAGCCCCAGCATTTT	CSATIGTGVQPQHF
TRBV5-1	NA	TRBJ1-1	many	TGCGCCAGCAGGTTGAAGATAACGGGGATGAACACTGAAGCTTTCTTT	CASRLKITGMNTEAFF
TRBV20-1	TRBD1	TRBJ1-1	NA	TGCAGTGCTAGAAGAACACAGGGGGCCAACACTGAAGCTTTCTTT	CSARRTQGANTEAFF
TRBV20-1	NA	TRBJ1-1	NA	TGCAGTGCTAGAGATGATGGTGATCCGGGTCCCACTGAAGCTTTCTTT	CSARDDGDPGPTEAFF
TRBV11-2	NA	TRBJ1-1	many	TGTGCCAGCAGCCGGGGGGAGAACGAAGCTTTCTTT	CASSRGENEAFF
TRBV10-3	NA	TRBJ2-7	NA	TGTGCCATTACGGGAAACTCCTACGAGCAGTACTTC	CAITGNSYEQYF
TRBV7-9	NA	TRBJ1-1	many	TGTGCCAGCAGCTCCGGGGGGCAGGGGAGATTGAACACTGAAGCTTTCTTT	CASSSGGQGRLNTEAFF
TRBV20-1	NA	TRBJ2-1	many	TGCAGTTCCCTATCAGCCGGGACCTTCAATGAGCAGTTCTTC	CSSLSAGTFNEQFF
TRBV7-6	NA	TRBJ1-1	many	TGTGCCAGCAGCCGTGAGGGGGGTGAAGCTTTCTTT	CASSREGGEAFF
TRBV7-6	NA	TRBJ2-7	NA	TGTGCCAGCAGCCGGGACTGGGGTTACGAGCAGTACTTC	CASSRDWGYEQYF
TRBV9	NA	TRBJ2-1	few	TGTGCCAGCAGCGTAGTAAAACACAATGAGCAGTTCTTC	CASSVVKHNEQFF
TRBV19	NA	TRBJ1-4	few	TGTGCCAGTAGTATTTGGGTGGCAGCGAATGAAAAACTGTTTTTT	CASSIWVAANEKLFF
TRBV20-1	NA	TRBJ2-1	NA	TGCAGTGCTAGAGACCAGCTGGACAATGAGCAGTTCTTC	CSARDQLDNEQFF
TRBV6-6	TRBD1	TRBJ1-4	few	TGTGCCAGCAGGGGACAGGGAGGCGGTACTAATGAAAAACTGTTTTTT	CASRGQGGGTNEKLFF
TRBV7-9	NA	TRBJ1-1	once	TGTGCCAGCACCCCTACCCCGGACACTGAAGCTTTCTTT	CASTPTPDTEAFF
TRBV20-1	TRBD1	TRBJ1-1	once	TGCAGTGCTTTCCGGACAGGAGGGGAGTCTTTCTTT	CSAFRTGGESFF
TRBV11-2	NA	TRBJ1-6	many	TGTGCCAGCAGCCCAATAACAGGAAATAATTCACCCCTCCACTTT	CASSPITGNNSPLHF
TRBV11-2	NA	TRBJ1-6	NA	TGTGCCAGCACACAGGTCATCAATAATTCACCCCTCCACTTT	CASTQVINNSPLHF
TRBV27	TRBD2	TRBJ2-5	few	TGTGCCAGCAGTTTTCTCGGACTAGCGGGGGAGCAAGAGACCCAGTACTTC	CASSFLGLAGEQETQYF
TRBV7-6	NA	TRBJ1-6	many	TGTGCCAGCAGCGCCGGGTCCCCCGGGGGGTCACCCCTCCACTTT	CASSAGSPGGSPLHF
TRBV5-1	TRBD1	TRBJ1-1	many	TGCGCCAGCAGCGCAGGACAGGGGGCGCAGGACACTGAAGCTTTCTTT	CASSAGQGAQDTEAFF
TRBV19	NA	TRBJ1-5	many	TGTGCCAGTAATCGGGGTAATAGCAATCAGCCCCAGCATTTT	CASNRGNSNQPQHF